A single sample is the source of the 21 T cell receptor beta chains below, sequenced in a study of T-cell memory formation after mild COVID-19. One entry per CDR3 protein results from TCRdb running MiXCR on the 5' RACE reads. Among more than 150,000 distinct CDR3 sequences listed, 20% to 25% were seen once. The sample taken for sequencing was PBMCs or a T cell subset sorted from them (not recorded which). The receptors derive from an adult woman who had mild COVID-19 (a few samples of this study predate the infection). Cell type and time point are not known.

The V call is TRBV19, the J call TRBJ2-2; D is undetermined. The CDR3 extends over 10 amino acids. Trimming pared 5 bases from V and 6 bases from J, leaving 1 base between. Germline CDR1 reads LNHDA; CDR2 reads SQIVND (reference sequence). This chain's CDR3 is CASSAGELFF. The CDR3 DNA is TGTGCCAGTAGTGCCGGGGAGCTGTTTTTT. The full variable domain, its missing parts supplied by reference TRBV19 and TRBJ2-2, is DGGITQSPKYLFRKEGQNVTLSCEQNLNHDAMYWYRQDPGQGLRLIYYSQIVNDFQKGDIAEGYSVSREKKESFPLTVTSAQKNPTAFYLCASSAGELFFGEGSRLTVL.

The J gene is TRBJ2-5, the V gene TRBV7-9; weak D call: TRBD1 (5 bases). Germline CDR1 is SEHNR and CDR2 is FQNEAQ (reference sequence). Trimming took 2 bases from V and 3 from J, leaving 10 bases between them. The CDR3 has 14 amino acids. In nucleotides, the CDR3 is TGTGCCAGCAGCTTACCGGTAGGGGAAGAGACCCAGTACTTC. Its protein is CASSLPVGEETQYF.

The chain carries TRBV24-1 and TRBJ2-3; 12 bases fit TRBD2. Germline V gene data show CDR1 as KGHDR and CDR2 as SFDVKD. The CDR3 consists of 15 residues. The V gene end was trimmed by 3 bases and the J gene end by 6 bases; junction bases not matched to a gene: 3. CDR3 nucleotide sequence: TGTGCCACCAGTGATCTTCTAGCGGGAGGGGATACGCAGTATTTT. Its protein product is CATSDLLAGGDTQYF.

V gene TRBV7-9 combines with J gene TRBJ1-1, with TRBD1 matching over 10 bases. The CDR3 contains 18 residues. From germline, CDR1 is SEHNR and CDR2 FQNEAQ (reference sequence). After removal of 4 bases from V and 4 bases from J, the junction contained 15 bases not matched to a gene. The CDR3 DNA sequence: TGTGCCAGCAGCTCCCTGGGGGGACAGGGGCTCCCTGTCACTGAAGCTTTCTTT. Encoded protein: CASSSLGGQGLPVTEAFF.

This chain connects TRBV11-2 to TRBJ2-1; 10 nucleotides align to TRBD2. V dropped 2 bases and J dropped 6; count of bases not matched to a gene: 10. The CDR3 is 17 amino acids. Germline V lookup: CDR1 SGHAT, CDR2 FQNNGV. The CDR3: CASSLLEGLAQPNEQFF. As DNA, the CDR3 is TGTGCCAGCAGCTTATTAGAGGGACTAGCGCAACCCAATGAGCAGTTCTTC.

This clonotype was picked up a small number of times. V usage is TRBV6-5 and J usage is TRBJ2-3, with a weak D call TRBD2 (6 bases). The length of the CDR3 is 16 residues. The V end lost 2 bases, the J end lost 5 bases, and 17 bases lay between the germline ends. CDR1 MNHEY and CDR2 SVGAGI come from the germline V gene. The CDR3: CASSYGSGFLGDTQYF. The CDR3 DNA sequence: TGTGCCAGCAGTTACGGTAGCGGCTTCCTGGGAGATACGCAGTATTTT.

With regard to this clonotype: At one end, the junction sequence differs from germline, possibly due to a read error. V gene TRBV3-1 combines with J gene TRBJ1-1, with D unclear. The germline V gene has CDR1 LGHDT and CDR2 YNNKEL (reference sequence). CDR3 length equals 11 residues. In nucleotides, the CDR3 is TGTGCCAGCAGCCACCGGAGGGTACGGCACTTT. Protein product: CASSHRRVRHF.

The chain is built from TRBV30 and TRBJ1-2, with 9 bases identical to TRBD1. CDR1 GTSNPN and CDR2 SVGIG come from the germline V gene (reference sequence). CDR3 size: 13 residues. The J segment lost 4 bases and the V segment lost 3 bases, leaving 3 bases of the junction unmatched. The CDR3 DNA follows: TGTGCCTGGAGAGGACAGGGGAGCTATGGCTACACCTTC. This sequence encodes CAWRGQGSYGYTF.

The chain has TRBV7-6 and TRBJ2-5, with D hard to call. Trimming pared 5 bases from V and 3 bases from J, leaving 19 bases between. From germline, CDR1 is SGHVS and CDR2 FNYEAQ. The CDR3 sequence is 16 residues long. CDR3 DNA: TGTGCCAGCAGCCGATACAAGGAACAGCCAGAAGAGACCCAGTACTTC. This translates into CASSRYKEQPEETQYF.

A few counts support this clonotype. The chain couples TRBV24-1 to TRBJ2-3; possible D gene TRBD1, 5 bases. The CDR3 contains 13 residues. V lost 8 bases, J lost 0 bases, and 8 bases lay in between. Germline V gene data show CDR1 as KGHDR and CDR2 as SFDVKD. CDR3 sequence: CATIDRSTDTQYF. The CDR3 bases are TGTGCCACCATTGACAGAAGCACAGATACGCAGTATTTT.

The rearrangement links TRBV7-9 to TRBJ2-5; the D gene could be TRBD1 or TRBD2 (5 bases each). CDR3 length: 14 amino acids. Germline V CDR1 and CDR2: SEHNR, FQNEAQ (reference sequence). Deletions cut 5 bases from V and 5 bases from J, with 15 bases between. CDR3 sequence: CASSARDLGETQYF. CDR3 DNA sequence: TGTGCCAGCAGCGCCCGGGACCTCGGGGAGACCCAGTACTTC.

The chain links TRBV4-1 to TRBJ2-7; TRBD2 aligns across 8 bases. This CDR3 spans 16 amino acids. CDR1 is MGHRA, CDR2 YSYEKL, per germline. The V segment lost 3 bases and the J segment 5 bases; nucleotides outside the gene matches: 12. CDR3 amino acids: CASSQRGASRGDEQYF. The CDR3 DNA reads TGCGCCAGCAGCCAGCGGGGGGCCTCTCGGGGCGACGAGCAGTACTTC.

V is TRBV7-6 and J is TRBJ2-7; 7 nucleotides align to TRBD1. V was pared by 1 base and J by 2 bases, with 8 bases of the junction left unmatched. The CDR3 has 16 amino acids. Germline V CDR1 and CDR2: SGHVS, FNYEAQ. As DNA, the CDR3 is TGTGCCAGCAGCTTAGATCTGGGACAGACAACCTACGAGCAGTACTTC. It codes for CASSLDLGQTTYEQYF. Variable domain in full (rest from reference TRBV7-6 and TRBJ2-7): GAGVSQSPRYKVTKRGQDVALRCDPISGHVSLYWYRQALGQGPEFLTYFNYEAQQDKSGLPNDRFSAERPEGSISTLTIQRTEQRDSAMYRCASSLDLGQTTYEQYFGPGTRLTVT.

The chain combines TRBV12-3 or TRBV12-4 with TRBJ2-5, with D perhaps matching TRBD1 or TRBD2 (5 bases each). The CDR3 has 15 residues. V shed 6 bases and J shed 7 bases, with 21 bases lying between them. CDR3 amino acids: CASSRSPGPEGTQYF. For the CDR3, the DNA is TGTGCCAGCAGCCGCAGTCCGGGACCTGAAGGGACCCAGTACTTC.

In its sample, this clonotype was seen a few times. CDR3 residues: CASSAPGTGGMNTEAFF. For the CDR3, the DNA is TGCGCCAGCAGCGCCCCCGGGACAGGGGGTATGAACACTGAAGCTTTCTTT. V is TRBV5-1 and J is TRBJ1-1; 11 bases fit TRBD1. Trimming took 4 bases from V and 0 from J; bases not matched to a gene: 8. This CDR3 has 17 amino acids. Germline V gives CDR1 SGHRS, CDR2 YFSETQ.

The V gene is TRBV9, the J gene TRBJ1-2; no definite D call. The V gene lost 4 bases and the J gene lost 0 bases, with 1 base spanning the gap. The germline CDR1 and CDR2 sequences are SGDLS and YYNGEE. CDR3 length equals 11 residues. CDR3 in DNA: TGTGCCAGCAGCACTAACTATGGCTACACCTTC. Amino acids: CASSTNYGYTF. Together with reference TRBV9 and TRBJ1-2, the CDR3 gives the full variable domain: DSGVTQTPKHLITATGQRVTLRCSPRSGDLSVYWYQQSLDQGLQFLIQYYNGEERAKGNILERFSAQQFPDLHSELNLSSLELGDSALYFCASSTNYGYTFGSGTRLTVV.

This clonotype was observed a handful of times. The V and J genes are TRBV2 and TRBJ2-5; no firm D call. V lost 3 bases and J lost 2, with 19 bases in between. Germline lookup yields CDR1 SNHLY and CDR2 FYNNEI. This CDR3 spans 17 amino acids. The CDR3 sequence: CASSDLGSSPRQETQYF. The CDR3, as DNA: TGTGCCAGCAGTGACCTCGGATCCAGCCCAAGACAAGAGACCCAGTACTTC.

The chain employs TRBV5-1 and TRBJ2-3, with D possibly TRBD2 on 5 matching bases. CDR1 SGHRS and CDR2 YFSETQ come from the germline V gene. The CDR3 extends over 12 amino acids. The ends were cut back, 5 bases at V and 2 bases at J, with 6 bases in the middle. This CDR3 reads CASRGDTDTQYF. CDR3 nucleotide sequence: TGCGCCAGCAGGGGAGACACAGATACGCAGTATTTT.

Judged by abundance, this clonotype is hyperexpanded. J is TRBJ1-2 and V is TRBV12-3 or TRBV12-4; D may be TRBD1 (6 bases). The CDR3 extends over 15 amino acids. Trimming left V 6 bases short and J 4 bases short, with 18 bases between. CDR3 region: CASSSDRKPSYGYTF. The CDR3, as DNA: TGTGCCAGCAGCTCCGACAGGAAACCCTCCTATGGCTACACCTTC.

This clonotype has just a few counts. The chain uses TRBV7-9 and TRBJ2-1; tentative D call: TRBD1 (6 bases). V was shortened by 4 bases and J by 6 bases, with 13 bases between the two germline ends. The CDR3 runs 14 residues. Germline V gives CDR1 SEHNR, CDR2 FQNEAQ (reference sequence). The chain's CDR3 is CASSSQWDTNEQFF. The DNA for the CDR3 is TGTGCCAGCAGCTCACAGTGGGACACCAATGAGCAGTTCTTC.

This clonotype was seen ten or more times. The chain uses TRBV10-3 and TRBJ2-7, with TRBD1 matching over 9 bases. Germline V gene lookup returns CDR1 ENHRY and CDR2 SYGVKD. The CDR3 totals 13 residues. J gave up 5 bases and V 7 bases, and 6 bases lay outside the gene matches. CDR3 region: CAINRTGAHEQYF. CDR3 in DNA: TGTGCCATCAATCGGACAGGGGCCCACGAGCAGTACTTC.